This T cell receptor (beta chain) was profiled in a study of blood T cells in healthy people across ages. Study findings and constraints: Researchers deemed the diversity estimates from one million T cells underestimates.

This clonotype was seen at least ten times. Its matching antigen is unknown. The study isolated at least 6.5 million PBMCs from each sample. The V and J ends lost 1 base and 5 bases, in that order; junction bases with no gene match: 2. The CDR3 contains 14 residues. CDR1 and CDR2 from the germline V gene are SGHKS and YYEKEE (reference sequence). PCR was performed a second time for about 7 to 12 cycles using a sample-barcoded 5' primer and a J-beta primer mix. Every cDNA was tagged by a template-switch adaptor with 12 random nucleotides. Each single sample gave us at least 2.5 million CDR3-containing paired-end reads. TCRdb ran MiXCR on the 5' RACE reads and lists one entry per CDR3 protein. The sample contains about 1.4 million distinct CDR3 sequences, approximately 59% of which appear only once.

This sequence joins TRBV5-5 and TRBJ2-2, with 7 bases fitting TRBD2. Sequenced sample: blood. The sequence was obtained from a young man in good health. The CDR3 sequence is CASSLIGGTGELFF. The CDR3, as DNA: TGTGCCAGCAGCTTGATCGGGGGGACCGGGGAGCTGTTTTTT. Full variable domain (outside the CDR3, taken from reference TRBV5-5 and TRBJ2-2): DAGVTQSPTHLIKTRGQQVTLRCSPISGHKSVSWYQQVLGQGPQFIFQYYEKEERGRGNFPDRFSARQFPNYSSELNVNALLLGDSALYLCASSLIGGTGELFFGEGSRLTVL.